The clone carrying this TCR beta chain has just one count. V lost 4 bases and J 1 base, leaving 13 bases between the germline ends. The CDR3 contains 15 residues. Germline V gives CDR1 KGHSH, CDR2 LQKENI. Profiled with immunoSEQ multiplex PCR; TCRdb holds only in-frame clones, not every one. Of 140,000 to 150,000 clones in the sample, about nine tenths were seen once. The sample comes from a study of control samples from healthy donors and cancer patients. Sequenced: blood. This sequence was found in a man aged 25-40 years in good health. This chain joins TRBV18 and TRBJ2-5; no definite D call. CDR3 residues: CASSHSYLAQETQYF. The CDR3, as DNA: TGTGCCAGCTCACATAGTTATCTCGCCCAAGAGACCCAGTACTTC.